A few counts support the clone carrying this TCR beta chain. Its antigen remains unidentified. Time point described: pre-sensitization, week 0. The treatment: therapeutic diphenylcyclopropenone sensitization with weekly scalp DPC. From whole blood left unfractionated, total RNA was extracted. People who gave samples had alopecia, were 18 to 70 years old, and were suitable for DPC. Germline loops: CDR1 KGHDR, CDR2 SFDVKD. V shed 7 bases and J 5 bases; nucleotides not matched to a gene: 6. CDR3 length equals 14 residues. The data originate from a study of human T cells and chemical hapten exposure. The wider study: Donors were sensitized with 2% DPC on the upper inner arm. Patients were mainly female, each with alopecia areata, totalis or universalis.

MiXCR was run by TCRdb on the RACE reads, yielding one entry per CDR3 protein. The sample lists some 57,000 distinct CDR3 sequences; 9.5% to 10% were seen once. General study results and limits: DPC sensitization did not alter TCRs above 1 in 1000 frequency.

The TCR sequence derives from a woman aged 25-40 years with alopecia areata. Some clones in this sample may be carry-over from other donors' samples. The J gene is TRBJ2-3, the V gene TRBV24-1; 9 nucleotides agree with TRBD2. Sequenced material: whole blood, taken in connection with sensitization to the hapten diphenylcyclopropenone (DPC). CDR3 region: CATRPGLAGDTQYF. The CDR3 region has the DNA TGTGCCACCAGGCCGGGACTAGCTGGAGATACGCAGTATTTT.